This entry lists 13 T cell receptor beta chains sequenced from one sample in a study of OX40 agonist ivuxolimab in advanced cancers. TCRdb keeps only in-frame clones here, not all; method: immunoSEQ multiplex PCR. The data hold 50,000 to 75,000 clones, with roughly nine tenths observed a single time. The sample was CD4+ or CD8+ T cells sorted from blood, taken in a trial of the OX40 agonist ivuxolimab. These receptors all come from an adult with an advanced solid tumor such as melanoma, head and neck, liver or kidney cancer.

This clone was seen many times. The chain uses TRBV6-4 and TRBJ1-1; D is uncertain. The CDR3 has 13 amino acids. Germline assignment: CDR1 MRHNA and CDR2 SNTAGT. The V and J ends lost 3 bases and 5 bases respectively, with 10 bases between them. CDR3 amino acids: CASSEEVETEAFF. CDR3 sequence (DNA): TGTGCCAGCAGTGAAGAGGTTGAAACTGAAGCTTTCTTT.

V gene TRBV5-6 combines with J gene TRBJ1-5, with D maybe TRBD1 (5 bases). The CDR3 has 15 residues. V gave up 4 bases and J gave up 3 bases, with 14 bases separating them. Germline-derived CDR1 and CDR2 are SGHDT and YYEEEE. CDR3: CASSGMDTPNQPQHF. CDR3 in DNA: TGTGCCAGCAGCGGGATGGACACCCCCAATCAGCCCCAGCATTTT.

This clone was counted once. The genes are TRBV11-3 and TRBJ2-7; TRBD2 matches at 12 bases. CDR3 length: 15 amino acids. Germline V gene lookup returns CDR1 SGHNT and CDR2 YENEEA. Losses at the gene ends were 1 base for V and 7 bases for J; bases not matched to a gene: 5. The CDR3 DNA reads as TGTGCCAGCAGCTTAGGGACTAGCGGGGCAGAAGAGCAGTACTTC. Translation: CASSLGTSGAEEQYF. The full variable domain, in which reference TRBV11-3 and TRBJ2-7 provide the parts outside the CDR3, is EAGVVQSPRYKIIEKKQPVAFWCNPISGHNTLYWYLQNLGQGPELLIRYENEEAVDDSQLPKDRFSAERLKGVDSTLKIQPAELGDSAVYLCASSLGTSGAEEQYFGPGTRLTVT.

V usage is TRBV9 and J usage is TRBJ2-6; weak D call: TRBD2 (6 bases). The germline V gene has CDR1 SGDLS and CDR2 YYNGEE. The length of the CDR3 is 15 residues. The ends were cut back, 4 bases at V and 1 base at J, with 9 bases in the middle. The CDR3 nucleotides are TGTGCCAGCAGCTCTCGGGGGTCTGGGGCCAACGTCCTGACTTTC. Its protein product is CASSSRGSGANVLTF.

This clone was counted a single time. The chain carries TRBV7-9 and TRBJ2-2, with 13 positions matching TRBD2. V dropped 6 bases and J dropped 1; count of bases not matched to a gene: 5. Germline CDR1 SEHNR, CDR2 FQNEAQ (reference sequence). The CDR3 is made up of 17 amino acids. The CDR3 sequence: CASRPTSGGLNTGELFF. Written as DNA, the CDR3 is TGTGCCAGCAGACCGACTAGCGGGGGGCTGAACACCGGGGAGCTGTTTTTT.

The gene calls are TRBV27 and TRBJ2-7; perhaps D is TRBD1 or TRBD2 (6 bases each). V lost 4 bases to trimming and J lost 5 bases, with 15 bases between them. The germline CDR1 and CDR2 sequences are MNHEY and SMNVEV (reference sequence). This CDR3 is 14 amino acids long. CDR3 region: CASSYWGAANEQYF. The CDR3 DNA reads TGTGCCAGCAGTTACTGGGGGGCAGCAAACGAGCAGTACTTC.

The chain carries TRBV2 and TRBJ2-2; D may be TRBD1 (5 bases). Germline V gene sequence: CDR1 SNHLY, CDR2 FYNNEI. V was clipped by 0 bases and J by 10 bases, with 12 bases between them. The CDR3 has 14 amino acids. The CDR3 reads CASSEAGQSQELFF. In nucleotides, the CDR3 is TGTGCCAGCAGTGAAGCGGGGCAGTCCCAGGAGCTGTTTTTT. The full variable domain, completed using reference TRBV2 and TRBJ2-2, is EPEVTQTPSHQVTQMGQEVILRCVPISNHLYFYWYRQILGQKVEFLVSFYNNEISEKSEIFDDQFSVERPDGSNFTLKIRSTKLEDSAMYFCASSEAGQSQELFFGEGSRLTVL.

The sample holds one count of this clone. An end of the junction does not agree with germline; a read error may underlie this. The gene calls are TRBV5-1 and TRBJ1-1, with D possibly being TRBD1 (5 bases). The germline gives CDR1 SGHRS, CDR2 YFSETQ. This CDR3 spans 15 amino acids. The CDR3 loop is CASSFVLSGGPEDVF. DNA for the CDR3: TGCGCCAGCAGCTTTGTTTTATCTGGGGGACCCGAAGATGTCTTT.

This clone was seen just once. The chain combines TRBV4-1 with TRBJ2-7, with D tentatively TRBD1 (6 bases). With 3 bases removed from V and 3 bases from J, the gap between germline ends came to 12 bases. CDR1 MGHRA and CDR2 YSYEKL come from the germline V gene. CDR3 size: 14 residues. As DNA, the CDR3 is TGCGCCAGCAGCCAGTCCGACAGGTTCTACGAGCAGTACTTC. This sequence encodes CASSQSDRFYEQYF.

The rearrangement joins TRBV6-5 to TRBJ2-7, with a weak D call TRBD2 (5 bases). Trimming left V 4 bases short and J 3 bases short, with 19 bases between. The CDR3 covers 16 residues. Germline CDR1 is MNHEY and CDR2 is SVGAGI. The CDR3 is CASSLDHSGKSYEQYF. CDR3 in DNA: TGTGCCAGCAGTTTAGATCATTCCGGGAAGAGCTACGAGCAGTACTTC.

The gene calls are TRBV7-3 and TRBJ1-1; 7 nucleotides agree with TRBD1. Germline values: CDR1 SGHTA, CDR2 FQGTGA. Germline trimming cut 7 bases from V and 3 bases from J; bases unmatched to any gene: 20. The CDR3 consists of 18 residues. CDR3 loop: CASNTTLTGQPFDTEAFF. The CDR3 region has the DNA TGTGCCAGCAACACTACCCTTACGGGACAGCCTTTTGACACTGAAGCTTTCTTT.

The CDR3 sequence: CASGLAETYEQYF. In nucleotides, the CDR3 is TGTGCTAGTGGTTTGGCCGAGACCTACGAGCAGTACTTC. The V call is TRBV12-5, the J call TRBJ2-7; D not resolved. Germline CDR1 reads LGHNT; CDR2 reads FRNRAP. V shed 1 base and J shed 2 bases, with 6 bases lying between them. CDR3 length: 13 residues.

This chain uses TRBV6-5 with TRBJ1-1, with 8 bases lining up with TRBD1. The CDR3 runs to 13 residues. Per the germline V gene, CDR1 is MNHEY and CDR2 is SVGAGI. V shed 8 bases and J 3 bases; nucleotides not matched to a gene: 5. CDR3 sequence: CASGQGRDTEAFF. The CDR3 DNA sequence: TGTGCCAGCGGACAGGGAAGGGACACTGAAGCTTTCTTT.